The clone carrying this T cell receptor beta chain has ten or more counts. Its antigen remains unidentified. Germline V gene lookup returns CDR1 DFQATT and CDR2 SNEGSKA (reference sequence). This CDR3 is built from 14 residues. The trim removed 4 bases at V and 6 bases at J, leaving 9 bases unmatched. Findings of the study overall: Tumor Treg TCRs overlapped most with tumor naive CD4+ cells.

Semi-nested PCR with Nested Universal Primer A followed constant-region reverse priming of full-length variable regions. TCRdb re-derived calls from the 5' RACE reads in MiXCR, one entry per CDR3 protein. This sample yields tens of thousands of distinct CDR3 sequences, of which about 25% are seen a single time; roughly 3% belongs to the top ten. The source of this sequence is a female donor with breast cancer. Sequencing was done on a sample of tumor-infiltrating naive CD4+ T cells sorted from the breast tumor. The subset is: naive CD4+ T cells, CD4+CD45RA+CD25-. The J gene is TRBJ2-3, the V gene TRBV20-1, with 8 bases that match TRBD2. CDR3 protein: CSATSGGGGDTQYF. DNA of the CDR3: TGCAGTGCTACCTCGGGAGGGGGAGGCGATACGCAGTATTTT.